This TCR beta chain emerged from a study of OX40 agonist ivuxolimab in advanced cancers. Background on the study: Ivuxolimab, an antibody that agonizes OX40 (CD134), was administered to the patients. Patients with hepatocellular carcinoma, melanoma, renal cell or head and neck cancer made up the dose-escalation patients. Three patients, one with hepatocellular carcinoma and two with cutaneous melanoma, achieved partial responses. Findings of the study overall: On average, a greater number of expanded clones characterised CD8+ T cells relative to CD4+.

The CDR3 has 11 amino acids. The V gene lost 4 bases and the J gene lost 8 bases, with 8 bases spanning the gap. Germline V CDR1 and CDR2: MNHEY, SVGAGI. Method: immunoSEQ multiplex PCR; TCRdb's copy keeps in-frame clones and lacks some. The table includes tens of thousands of clones, about 86% detected once. On this clone itself: Antigen: not known.

This sample comprised CD4+ or CD8+ T cells sorted from blood, obtained in a trial of the OX40 agonist ivuxolimab. The V and J genes are TRBV6-5 and TRBJ1-2; maybe TRBD1 (6 bases). The TCR originated in an adult with an advanced solid tumor such as melanoma, head and neck, liver or kidney cancer. For the CDR3, the DNA is TGTGCCAGCAGTTTCAGGGGAGGCTACACCTTC. Translating gives CASSFRGGYTF.